This T cell receptor beta chain was identified in a study of quantifying T cell responses using KT2 cells. At the level of the study: Reverse transcription used primers in the TCR alpha and beta constant regions. Estimated efficiency of the T4 ligation step was above 9.5% under optimum conditions. Findings and limits, study-wide: Very high KT2 spike-in numbers caused saturation in KT2 sequence detection.

In germline, CDR1 is MDHEN, CDR2 SYDVKM. This CDR3 is built from 15 residues. The V and J ends lost 2 bases and 6 bases respectively, with 16 bases between them. This clonotype turned up a few times. The antigen is not known. The cDNA 3' end received a ligated oligonucleotide with a UMI. The first PCR ran approximately 4 cycles with an equimolar RC1.1 and RC1.2 beta primer mix. A single record per CDR3 protein comes from TCRdb applying MiXCR to the UMI-ligation and nested PCR reads. The sample holds 40,000 or so distinct CDR3 sequences, about a sixth seen once. KT2, a clone with a known TCR, was spiked into unfractionated PBMC. Different KT2-to-PBMC ratios were created with a constant PBMC count.

The V call is TRBV28, the J call TRBJ1-2, with D tentatively TRBD1 (6 bases). The receptor was isolated from a human donor. Sequencing was performed on PBMCs spiked with cells of the T cell clone KT2. In DNA, the CDR3 is TGTGCCAGCAGTTTAATGGGCCAGGGGTTAAATGGCTACACCTTC. It codes for CASSLMGQGLNGYTF.